Below, 3 T cell receptor beta chains from the same sample are listed, as sequenced in a study of T-cell reconstitution after alpha-beta-depleted transplantation in children. Preparing the TCRbeta library involved the use of unique molecular identifiers. TCRdb reanalysed the PCR reads using MiXCR and keeps one entry per CDR3 protein. The table shows more than 85,000 distinct CDR3 sequences, with about 5.6% occurring only once. Sequenced material: PBMCs, mostly from graft donor cells, taken 60 days after TCRalphabeta/CD19-depleted stem cell transplant. The receptors were gathered from a female patient aged 2-9 years who had a stem cell transplant for Fanconi anemia, so the T cells may come from the graft donor.

This clonotype was picked up many times. V and J are TRBV5-1 and TRBJ2-3, with 8 bases that match TRBD2. This CDR3 is 16 amino acids long. Germline CDR1 reads SGHRS; CDR2 reads YFSETQ. The V gene end was trimmed by 0 bases and the J gene end by 2 bases; junction bases not matched to a gene: 5. CDR3 amino acids: CASSLARGGATDTQYF. CDR3 coding DNA: TGCGCCAGCAGCTTGGCCCGGGGGGGGGCCACAGATACGCAGTATTTT. Supplemented by reference TRBV5-1 and TRBJ2-3, the full variable domain reads KAGVTQTPRYLIKTRGQQVTLSCSPISGHRSVSWYQQTPGQGLQFLFEYFSETQRNKGNFPGRFSGRQFSNSRSEMNVSTLELGDSALYLCASSLARGGATDTQYFGPGTRLTVL.

This clonotype was seen at least ten times. This chain's CDR3 is CSASPTSGAVGNTDTQYF. In DNA, the CDR3 is TGCAGTGCTTCCCCGACTAGCGGGGCTGTGGGAAACACAGATACGCAGTATTTT. The chain is built from TRBV20-1 and TRBJ2-3; 11 nucleotides agree with TRBD2. Germline V gives CDR1 DFQATT, CDR2 SNEGSKA (reference sequence). Trimming cost V 5 bases and J 2 bases; bases outside gene matches: 15. The CDR3 is made up of 18 amino acids.

This clonotype was seen many times. The chain has TRBV28 and TRBJ1-1, with D possibly being TRBD1 (5 bases). Between the trimmed V and J ends, which lost 2 bases and 1 base, there was a span of 11 bases. The V gene's germline CDR1 is MDHEN and CDR2 SYDVKM. The CDR3 is made up of 15 amino acids. The CDR3 region is CASSLATDRNTEAFF. In DNA, the CDR3 is TGTGCCAGCAGTTTAGCGACAGACAGGAACACTGAAGCTTTCTTT.